These 10 T cell receptor beta chains came from one sample sequenced in a study of Graves' ophthalmopathy and Graves' hyperthyroidism. For repertoire sequencing, the TCR beta CDR3 regions were amplified from RNA transcripts. The authors performed first-round RT-PCR with HTBI primers and then a second-round multiplex PCR. TCRdb independently ran MiXCR on the multiplex PCR reads; one entry per CDR3 protein. The profile covers 400,000 or so distinct CDR3 sequences, with 15% appearing a single time and roughly 7% taken by the ten largest. Sequenced input: peripheral blood. The receptors come from a woman aged 18-30 years with stable Graves' hyperthyroidism.

This clonotype was seen only a few times. A clone one base away is much larger, so this may be a read error. The rearrangement links TRBV7-3 to TRBJ1-1; D gene ambiguous. Per the germline V gene, CDR1 is SGHTA and CDR2 is FQGTGA. The CDR3 loop spans 13 amino acids. Trimming left V 2 bases short and J 6 bases short, with 10 bases between. The CDR3 loop is CASSLGLGAEAFF. CDR3 sequence (DNA): TGTGCCAGCAGCTTAGGGTTGGGAGCTGAAGCTTTCTTT.

In its sample, this clonotype was seen many times. The genes are TRBV2 and TRBJ2-5; 11 bases line up with TRBD2. Germline V CDR1 and CDR2: SNHLY, FYNNEI. With V trimmed by 7 bases and J by 3 bases, 7 bases remained unmatched. The CDR3 is 15 residues long. CDR3 coding DNA: TGTGCCAGCAAAACTAGCGGGGGACCAGAAGAGACCCAGTACTTC. It codes for CASKTSGGPEETQYF.

This clonotype was picked up many times. The chain uses TRBV7-8 and TRBJ1-2; 10 bases match TRBD1. Trimming at V came to 0 bases and at J to 4 bases, leaving 11 bases not matched to a gene. The CDR3 sequence is 18 residues long. Germline-derived CDR1 and CDR2 are SGHVS and FQNEAQ. The CDR3 DNA reads as TGTGCCAGCAGCTTAGCTATTGGGAGGGACAGGGGTGTCTATGGCTACACCTTC. Amino acids: CASSLAIGRDRGVYGYTF.

Only a few counts were recorded for this clonotype. The V call is TRBV3-1, the J call TRBJ2-2; D remains unclear. CDR3 size: 14 residues. CDR1 LGHDT and CDR2 YNNKEL come from the germline V gene (reference sequence). V was pared by 6 bases and J by 1 base, with 9 bases between. The CDR3 nucleotides are TGTGCCAGCAGGAGGTATCAGAACACCGGGGAGCTGTTTTTT. Its protein is CASRRYQNTGELFF.

This clonotype was found many times. The V call is TRBV7-9, the J call TRBJ1-1, with a tentative D call TRBD1 (6 bases). The V and J ends lost 5 bases and 1 base respectively, with 14 bases between them. Germline values: CDR1 SEHNR, CDR2 FQNEAQ (reference sequence). This CDR3 region has 15 residues. DNA for the CDR3: TGTGCCAGCAGCCTCACGACGGACAGGAACACTGAAGCTTTCTTT. Protein: CASSLTTDRNTEAFF.

Many counts were recorded for this clonotype. V is TRBV7-9 and J is TRBJ1-2; D ambiguous. V was cut by 7 bases and J by 8 bases, with 17 bases left in between. This CDR3 has 13 residues. CDR1 and CDR2 (germline): SEHNR, FQNEAQ (reference sequence). CDR3 region: CASTSSEARGYTF. The DNA of the CDR3 is TGTGCCAGCACCTCCTCCGAGGCGAGAGGCTACACCTTC.

This clonotype was recorded at least ten times. Since a much larger clone is just one base distant, this may be a read error. Likely a read error: the CDR3 ends without its conserved phenylalanine or tryptophan. V gene TRBV27 combines with J gene TRBJ1-5; no clear D. The CDR3 covers 12 residues. Between the trimmed V and J ends, which lost 7 bases and 5 bases, there was a span of 9 bases. Germline CDR1 and CDR2: MNHEY and SMNVEV (reference sequence). CDR3: CASTSGHQPQHS. Written as DNA, the CDR3 is TGTGCCAGCACATCCGGTCATCAGCCCCAGCATTCT.

This chain links TRBV12-3 or TRBV12-4 with TRBJ2-3; TRBD1 agrees at 8 bases. The CDR3 covers 15 residues. The J segment lost 4 bases and the V segment lost 4 bases, leaving 7 bases of the junction unmatched. This CDR3 reads CASSSTGGIADTQYF. CDR3 DNA: TGTGCCAGCAGTTCAACAGGGGGGATCGCAGATACGCAGTATTTT.

In this sample, this clonotype turned up many times. This chain connects TRBV12-3 or TRBV12-4 to TRBJ2-7, with 9 bases lining up with TRBD1. This CDR3 is built from 14 residues. The J segment lost 3 bases and the V segment lost 2 bases, leaving 2 bases of the junction unmatched. CDR3 DNA: TGTGCCAGCAGTTTATCGGACAGGGGCTACGAGCAGTACTTC. Residues: CASSLSDRGYEQYF.

This clonotype was detected many times. V gene TRBV6-1 combines with J gene TRBJ1-2, with D possibly TRBD1 on 6 matching bases. Germline loops: CDR1 MNHNS, CDR2 SASEGT. The CDR3 extends over 15 amino acids. V lost 2 bases and J lost 1, with 11 bases in between. The DNA of the CDR3 is TGTGCCAGCAGTGAAACCCCGGACAGTAACTATGGCTACACCTTC. This encodes CASSETPDSNYGYTF.